Given below is one T cell receptor (beta chain) in context. J gave up 5 bases and V 4 bases, and 2 bases lay outside the gene matches. Per germline, CDR1 DFQATT and CDR2 SNEGSKA (reference sequence). This CDR3 region has 11 residues. This sample stems from a study of control samples from healthy donors and cancer patients. Produced via immunoSEQ multiplex PCR; TCRdb's table is partial and in-frame only. The repertoire has 80,000 to 100,000 clones, around 88% of them found once; the top ten carry 12% to 15%. The receptor's source is a man younger than 45 in good health. The V call is TRBV20-1, the J call TRBJ2-7; 7 bases align to TRBD2. Sequencing used blood. The CDR3 sequence is CSATGGHEQYF. CDR3 sequence (DNA): TGCAGTGCTACGGGGGGTCACGAGCAGTACTTC.